One and the same sample provided the 7 T cell receptor beta chains below, sequenced in a study of T cells in Graves' hyperthyroidism and ophthalmopathy. RNA transcripts yielded amplified TCR beta CDR3 regions. The primer set for the first-round RT-PCR of the TCR CDR3 was HTBI. TCRdb independently ran MiXCR on the multiplex PCR reads; one entry per CDR3 protein. The table records roughly 560,000 distinct CDR3 sequences, over 12% of them present only once. Sample: blood. The receptors shown here come from a woman in her thirties or forties with Graves' ophthalmopathy.

The table lists this clonotype with many counts. The genes are TRBV6-1 and TRBJ2-5; D ambiguous. The CDR3 extends over 12 amino acids. V was pared by 3 bases and J by 5 bases, with 7 bases between. Germline V gene sequence: CDR1 MNHNS, CDR2 SASEGT. CDR3 DNA: TGTGCCAGCAGTGACTTTACCGAGACCCAGTACTTC. It is translated as CASSDFTETQYF.

This clonotype was seen repeatedly, ten times or more. This sequence joins TRBV20-1 and TRBJ2-7, with a tentative D call TRBD1 (5 bases). Trimming left V 2 bases short and J 2 bases short, with 10 bases between. Germline V gene sequence: CDR1 DFQATT, CDR2 SNEGSKA (reference sequence). The length of the CDR3 is 13 residues. The CDR3 reads CSARKDTPYEQYF. DNA for the CDR3: TGCAGTGCTAGAAAGGACACCCCCTACGAGCAGTACTTC.

This clonotype has a handful of counts. CDR3 residues: CASSSQNRGEQYF. In DNA form, the CDR3 reads TGTGCCAGCAGCTCGCAAAACAGGGGCGAGCAGTACTTC. The chain is built from TRBV11-3 and TRBJ2-7, with 7 bases matching TRBD1. The J segment lost 6 bases and the V segment lost 4 bases, leaving 6 bases of the junction unmatched. This CDR3 is built from 13 residues. Germline V gene data show CDR1 as SGHNT and CDR2 as YENEEA.

This clonotype was counted ten times or more. V and J are TRBV6-1 and TRBJ2-5, with 14 bases matching TRBD2. The V gene end was trimmed by 6 bases and the J gene end by 2 bases; junction bases not matched to a gene: 2. The germline gives CDR1 MNHNS, CDR2 SASEGT. The CDR3 contains 15 residues. The CDR3, as DNA: TGTGCCAGCAGAGGACTAGCGGGAGGTCAAGAGACCCAGTACTTC. It yields the protein CASRGLAGGQETQYF.

As to this clonotype: Just one base apart from a much larger clone, this may be a read error. CDR3 sequence reads: CASSSEGAPGGNTIYF. The DNA for the CDR3 is TGTGCCAGCAGCTCAGAGGGGGCTCCGGGTGGAAACACCATATATTTT. The rearrangement uses TRBV11-2 and TRBJ1-3, with 7 positions matching TRBD1. The V and J ends lost 4 bases and 3 bases, in that order; junction bases with no gene match: 9. CDR1 and CDR2 from the germline V gene are SGHAT and FQNNGV. This CDR3 comprises 16 residues.

This clonotype was picked up a small number of times. The junction does not match germline at one end; this may be a read error. This sequence joins TRBV6-5 and TRBJ1-2; maybe TRBD1 (5 bases). Germline V gene data show CDR1 as MNHEY and CDR2 as SVGAGI. The CDR3 is made up of 15 amino acids. The chain's CDR3 is CASSYGGWGNYGYAF. CDR3 DNA: TGTGCCAGCAGTTACGGGGGATGGGGGAACTATGGCTACGCCTTC.

The genes are TRBV14 and TRBJ2-5; possible D gene TRBD1, 5 bases. The CDR3 has 13 amino acids. V shed 4 bases and J shed 3 bases, with 9 bases lying between them. Germline V gene data show CDR1 as SGHDN and CDR2 as FVKESK. CDR3 sequence reads: CASSRQLKETQYF. Written as DNA, the CDR3 is TGTGCCAGCAGCCGACAGTTGAAAGAGACCCAGTACTTC.